These 20 T cell receptor beta chains were sequenced from one sample in a study of lymphopenia after photon versus proton radiotherapy. Only in-frame clones appear in the TCRdb table, and some are missing; sequencing was by immunoSEQ multiplex PCR. The sample consists of roughly 40,000 clones, roughly 86% of them appearing once. Sequencing was performed on peripheral blood, taken from a patient treated with proton-based radiotherapy. The receptors were sampled from a woman in her 70s with pancreatic cancer. Some clones in this sample may be carry-over from other donors' samples.

This chain joins TRBV7-9 and TRBJ1-2; TRBD1 is a possible D gene (6 bases). The CDR3 length is 14 residues. Trimming removed 1 base from V and 4 bases from J, with 10 bases in between. The V gene's germline CDR1 is SEHNR and CDR2 FQNEAQ (reference sequence). CDR3 protein: CASSLEGGSYGYTF. The CDR3 region has the DNA TGTGCCAGCAGCTTAGAGGGGGGCTCCTATGGCTACACCTTC.

The rearrangement links TRBV13 to TRBJ2-1; D may be TRBD1 or TRBD2 (6 bases each). Germline-derived CDR1 and CDR2 are PRHDT and FYEKMQ (reference sequence). This CDR3 has 15 residues. Deletions cut 2 bases from V and 4 bases from J, with 12 bases between. The CDR3 DNA is TGTGCCAGCAGCTTAAGGCGGGGACAATACAATGAGCAGTTCTTC. It codes for CASSLRRGQYNEQFF.

The chain links TRBV30 to TRBJ2-2; TRBD1 matches 8 bases. The germline gives CDR1 GTSNPN, CDR2 SVGIG (reference sequence). Trimming cost V 7 bases and J 4 bases; bases outside gene matches: 11. This CDR3 contains 15 residues. The CDR3 DNA reads as TGTGCCTTCTCAAAAAGGACAGGGAGCACCGGGGAGCTGTTTTTT. Protein: CAFSKRTGSTGELFF.

The chain uses TRBV28 and TRBJ1-2; D possibly corresponds to TRBD1 (6 bases). This CDR3 contains 15 residues. The ends were cut back, 8 bases at V and 5 bases at J, with 21 bases in the middle. CDR1 MDHEN and CDR2 SYDVKM come from the germline V gene. The CDR3 region has the DNA TGTGCCAGCCGCGTAGGGGGGCCCCCTTGGTATGGCTACACCTTC. Amino acids: CASRVGGPPWYGYTF.

The count of this clone is one. The genes are TRBV19 and TRBJ2-3; weak D call: TRBD1 (6 bases). Germline CDR1 reads LNHDA; CDR2 reads SQIVND (reference sequence). The CDR3 covers 14 residues. Trimming took 9 bases from V and 3 from J, leaving 16 bases between them. The CDR3 DNA follows: TGTGCCAGCACTGGTGGGCAGGGGACAGATACGCAGTATTTT. This translates into CASTGGQGTDTQYF.

This clone is a singleton in its sample. The rearrangement joins TRBV6-6 to TRBJ2-2; 10 bases match TRBD1. This CDR3 spans 15 amino acids. Germline-derived CDR1 and CDR2 are MNHNY and SVGAGI (reference sequence). V was pared by 5 bases and J by 2 bases, with 2 bases of the junction left unmatched. Written as DNA, the CDR3 is TGTGCCAGCAGTCGGGACAGGGGCAACACCGGGGAGCTGTTTTTT. Residues: CASSRDRGNTGELFF.

This clone was found once. V is TRBV6-5 and J is TRBJ1-1; 8 positions match TRBD1. CDR3 length: 14 amino acids. Unmatched junction bases numbered 2, after V lost 4 bases and J lost 1 base. The germline V gene encodes CDR1 MNHEY and CDR2 SVGAGI. The CDR3 loop is CASSWTGTNTEAFF. In nucleotides, the CDR3 is TGTGCCAGCAGTTGGACAGGGACGAACACTGAAGCTTTCTTT.

V usage is TRBV4-1 and J usage is TRBJ2-7; D is perhaps TRBD2 (7 bases). V was clipped by 2 bases and J by 1 base, with 18 bases between them. CDR3 length: 17 amino acids. From germline, CDR1 is MGHRA and CDR2 YSYEKL. This CDR3 is CASSQPRRGRDSYEQYF. CDR3 coding DNA: TGCGCCAGCAGCCAACCCCGGAGGGGGAGGGATTCCTACGAGCAGTACTTC.

The CDR3 sequence: CASAGTGGFYGYTF. For the CDR3, the DNA is TGTGCCAGCGCCGGGACAGGGGGTTTCTATGGCTACACCTTC. The chain employs TRBV2 and TRBJ1-2; 11 nucleotides align to TRBD1. V lost 8 bases, J lost 4 bases, and 6 bases stayed unmatched. CDR1 SNHLY and CDR2 FYNNEI come from the germline V gene. This CDR3 has 14 amino acids.

The V gene is TRBV5-1, the J gene TRBJ2-1, with TRBD1 matching over 10 bases. Losses at the gene ends were 7 bases for V and 7 bases for J; bases not matched to a gene: 14. This CDR3 contains 16 residues. Looked up from germline, CDR1 is SGHRS and CDR2 is YFSETQ. The CDR3 coding sequence is TGCGCCAGCCACTTGAGGCCGGGACAGGGGAATAATGAGCAGTTCTTC. Translation: CASHLRPGQGNNEQFF.

The chain combines TRBV7-2 with TRBJ1-5; the D gene is possibly TRBD1 (5 bases). V gave up 1 base and J gave up 4 bases, with 14 bases separating them. From germline, CDR1 is SGHTA and CDR2 FQGNSA. This CDR3 region has 16 residues. The CDR3 loop reads CASSLGGAGANQPQHF. The CDR3 DNA sequence: TGTGCCAGCAGCTTAGGGGGCGCGGGAGCAAATCAGCCCCAGCATTTT.

The J gene is TRBJ2-7, the V gene TRBV18; unclear D gene. V dropped 0 bases and J dropped 3 bases, with 9 bases sitting between them. Germline V gives CDR1 KGHSH, CDR2 LQKENI. The CDR3 is 14 residues long. The CDR3 sequence is CASSPPVESYEQYF. CDR3 nucleotides: TGTGCCAGCTCACCACCGGTGGAGAGCTACGAGCAGTACTTC.

The rearrangement uses TRBV5-1 and TRBJ2-7, with D unresolved. The CDR3 sequence is 13 residues long. The germline gives CDR1 SGHRS, CDR2 YFSETQ. Between the trimmed V and J ends, which lost 4 bases and 4 bases, there was a span of 12 bases. The CDR3 reads CASSPGEVYEQYF. The CDR3 DNA follows: TGCGCCAGCAGCCCGGGTGAGGTTTACGAGCAGTACTTC.

This rearrangement joins TRBV7-8 to TRBJ2-5; 7 bases map to TRBD2. V lost 5 bases to trimming and J lost 2 bases; unmatched junction nucleotides: 8. The CDR3 spans 15 residues. Germline V gene sequence: CDR1 SGHVS, CDR2 FQNEAQ. The CDR3 nucleotides are TGTGCCAGCAGCCATAATCGGGAGGCTCAAGAGACCCAGTACTTC. It encodes CASSHNREAQETQYF. Variable domain in full (rest from reference TRBV7-8 and TRBJ2-5): GAGVSQSPRYKVAKRGQDVALRCDPISGHVSLFWYQQALGQGPEFLTYFQNEAQLDKSGLPSDRFFAERPEGSVSTLKIQRTQQEDSAVYLCASSHNREAQETQYFGPGTRLLVL.

This sequence joins TRBV29-1 and TRBJ2-5; no firm D call. The germline gives CDR1 SQVTM, CDR2 ANQGSEA. This CDR3 region has 13 residues. With 2 bases removed from V and 5 bases from J, the gap between germline ends came to 12 bases. CDR3 sequence reads: CSVESLNEETQYF. The CDR3 bases are TGCAGCGTTGAAAGCTTGAATGAGGAGACCCAGTACTTC.

The rearrangement links TRBV27 to TRBJ1-5; 9 nucleotides line up with TRBD1. Trimming cost V 6 bases and J 5 bases; bases outside gene matches: 5. The CDR3 is made up of 14 amino acids. Germline V gives CDR1 MNHEY, CDR2 SMNVEV (reference sequence). For the CDR3, the DNA is TGTGCCAGCAGCTTACAGGGGGCTTATCAGCCCCAGCATTTT. Amino acid sequence: CASSLQGAYQPQHF.

The chain links TRBV2 to TRBJ2-3, with D hard to call. V was cut by 3 bases and J by 2 bases, with 6 bases left in between. The CDR3 contains 13 residues. CDR1 and CDR2 (germline): SNHLY, FYNNEI. The CDR3 bases are TGTGCCAGCAGTGATGGTAACACAGATACGCAGTATTTT. This encodes CASSDGNTDTQYF.

V usage is TRBV6-1 and J usage is TRBJ2-5, with D perhaps TRBD1 or TRBD2 (5 bases each). The germline V gene encodes CDR1 MNHNS and CDR2 SASEGT. V lost 1 base, J lost 7 bases, and 16 bases lay in between. This CDR3 has 15 amino acids. CDR3 protein: CASSEGLALQGTQYF. As DNA, the CDR3 is TGTGCCAGCAGTGAAGGGCTAGCCCTCCAGGGGACCCAGTACTTC.

The rearrangement uses TRBV5-1 and TRBJ1-1; 7 nucleotides line up with TRBD1. Germline V gives CDR1 SGHRS, CDR2 YFSETQ. The V segment lost 3 bases and the J segment 1 base; nucleotides outside the gene matches: 3. The CDR3 loop spans 14 amino acids. CDR3 loop: CASSWGQSNTEAFF. DNA of the CDR3: TGCGCCAGCAGCTGGGGACAGTCGAACACTGAAGCTTTCTTT.

J is TRBJ2-5 and V is TRBV7-2; no reliable D call. The length of the CDR3 is 13 residues. The germline V gene encodes CDR1 SGHTA and CDR2 FQGNSA. Trimming took off 4 bases at V and 8 bases at J, with 14 bases between the two ends. The CDR3 loop is CASSSEPRVTQYF. The CDR3 DNA follows: TGTGCCAGCAGCTCTGAACCAAGAGTCACCCAGTACTTC.